One sample yielded the 10 T cell receptor beta chains listed below, sequenced in a study of blood T cell dynamics during melanoma immunotherapy. Time point defined: pre-treatment baseline. Method: immunoSEQ multiplex PCR; TCRdb's copy keeps in-frame clones and lacks some. The data contain approximately 6,800 clones, around 81% of them singletons. The sample in question was blood, obtained from a patient treated with checkpoint blockade. Receptors originate from a human donor with melanoma.

The rearrangement links TRBV10-3 to TRBJ2-1; possible D gene TRBD2, 6 bases. The V gene's germline CDR1 is ENHRY and CDR2 SYGVKD. The CDR3 extends over 17 amino acids. The ends were cut back, 4 bases at V and 0 bases at J, with 16 bases in the middle. Here the CDR3 DNA reads TGTGCCATCAGTGGGGGGGTCGGGGAGAGCTCCTACAATGAGCAGTTCTTC. Translation gives CAISGGVGESSYNEQFF.

The chain is built from TRBV5-1 and TRBJ2-7, with 11 nucleotides matching TRBD1. V shed 3 bases, J shed 6 bases, and the junction held 5 bases outside the gene matches. This CDR3 region has 14 residues. CDR1 is SGHRS and CDR2 is YFSETQ in the germline V gene. In DNA form, the CDR3 reads TGCGCCAGCAGCTCAGGGGGGACAGGGGGCGAGCAGTACTTC. Its translation: CASSSGGTGGEQYF.

The chain has TRBV7-9 and TRBJ1-3, with D unresolved. Germline V lookup: CDR1 SEHNR, CDR2 FQNEAQ (reference sequence). The CDR3 extends over 14 amino acids. With 6 bases removed from V and 0 bases from J, the gap between germline ends came to 9 bases. CDR3 protein: CASRGRFSGNTIYF. CDR3 DNA sequence: TGTGCCAGCAGGGGCAGGTTCTCTGGAAACACCATATATTTT.

This chain links TRBV28 with TRBJ2-7; D unresolved. Trimming took 0 bases from V and 0 from J, leaving 6 bases between them. Looked up from germline, CDR1 is MDHEN and CDR2 is SYDVKM. This CDR3 region has 14 residues. CDR3 sequence: CASSLWADSYEQYF. For the CDR3, the DNA is TGTGCCAGCAGTTTATGGGCAGACTCCTACGAGCAGTACTTC.

The chain employs TRBV10-3 and TRBJ2-2, with 8 bases lining up with TRBD2. The CDR3 spans 17 residues. V shed 2 bases, J shed 5 bases, and the junction held 10 bases outside the gene matches. The germline V gene encodes CDR1 ENHRY and CDR2 SYGVKD. Written as DNA, the CDR3 is TGTGCCATCAGTGAGGGGTCAGGACTAGCTGAAACCGGGGAGCTGTTTTTT. It specifies CAISEGSGLAETGELFF.

A single count supports this clone. The chain uses TRBV19 and TRBJ2-1; D remains unclear. The CDR3 consists of 13 residues. V lost 5 bases, J lost 10 bases, and 15 bases lay in between. Germline assignment: CDR1 LNHDA and CDR2 SQIVND (reference sequence). The CDR3 nucleotides read TGTGCCAGTAGTTGGGATAGTATGGCCGAGCAGTTCTTC. Translated: CASSWDSMAEQFF.

CDR3 sequence: CASSLVPDRGPLHF. CDR3 sequence (DNA): TGTGCCAGCAGCTTAGTCCCTGACAGGGGACCCCTCCACTTT. The chain combines TRBV7-2 with TRBJ1-6; 8 positions agree with TRBD1. Germline V gene sequence: CDR1 SGHTA, CDR2 FQGNSA. The length of the CDR3 is 14 residues. The junction had 5 bases not matched to a gene; V was cut back by 1 base and J by 12 bases.

The V call is TRBV28, the J call TRBJ2-7, with TRBD2 matching 11 bases. The CDR3 sequence is 15 residues long. Germline CDR1 and CDR2: MDHEN and SYDVKM. With 4 bases clipped from V and 2 bases from J, the junction kept 4 bases outside the gene matches. CDR3 sequence (DNA): TGTGCCAGCAGTTCCGGACTAGCGGGCCCCTACGAGCAGTACTTC. Amino acid sequence: CASSSGLAGPYEQYF.

The chain recombines TRBV6-1 with TRBJ1-3, with 9 nucleotides matching TRBD1. The trim removed 4 bases at V and 4 bases at J, leaving 5 bases unmatched. Germline CDR1 reads MNHNS; CDR2 reads SASEGT. This CDR3 spans 15 amino acids. The CDR3 is CASSAQGARGNTIYF. DNA for the CDR3: TGTGCCAGCAGTGCACAGGGGGCGCGGGGAAACACCATATATTTT.

The chain recombines TRBV29-1 with TRBJ1-5; the D gene is possibly TRBD1 (5 bases). The CDR3 runs to 13 residues. Between the trimmed V and J ends, which lost 4 bases and 5 bases, there was a span of 12 bases. Germline V CDR1 and CDR2: SQVTM, ANQGSEA. The CDR3 sequence: CSVGSGDHQPQHF. CDR3 nucleotides: TGCAGCGTTGGTTCGGGGGATCATCAGCCCCAGCATTTT.